The next 3 T cell receptor beta chains were all read from a single sample in a study of T-cell memory formation after mild COVID-19. From the 5' RACE reads, TCRdb called clonotypes with MiXCR, one entry per CDR3 protein. The data show almost 550,000 distinct CDR3 sequences, 20% seen once. Source material: PBMCs or a T cell subset sorted from them (not recorded which). All receptors derive from an adult woman who had mild COVID-19 (a few samples of this study predate the infection). Cell type and time point are not known.

The V and J genes are TRBV12-5 and TRBJ1-4, with 8 bases matching TRBD1. The germline CDR1 and CDR2 sequences are LGHNT and FRNRAP. V was pared by 6 bases and J by 3 bases, with 15 bases of the junction left unmatched. This CDR3 is 18 amino acids long. The CDR3 loop reads CASGPPGTGWEANEKLFF. The CDR3 DNA reads as TGTGCTAGTGGCCCTCCCGGGACAGGTTGGGAAGCTAATGAAAAACTGTTTTTT.

This clonotype was detected only a few times. The chain recombines TRBV7-2 with TRBJ2-5; TRBD2 aligns across 7 bases. Germline V gene sequence: CDR1 SGHTA, CDR2 FQGNSA. The CDR3 loop spans 16 amino acids. J gave up 5 bases and V 3 bases, and 12 bases lay outside the gene matches. The CDR3 here is CASSFGGRGEGETQYF. The CDR3 nucleotides are TGTGCCAGCAGCTTCGGAGGCCGGGGGGAAGGGGAGACCCAGTACTTC.

The chain recombines TRBV3-1 with TRBJ2-7; the match to TRBD2 covers 13 bases. The V segment lost 6 bases and the J segment 5 bases; nucleotides outside the gene matches: 4. CDR3 size: 14 residues. CDR1 is LGHDT, CDR2 YNNKEL, per germline (reference sequence). Here the CDR3 reads CASRQTSGRNEQYF. The CDR3 DNA is TGTGCCAGCAGGCAGACTAGCGGGAGGAACGAGCAGTACTTC.